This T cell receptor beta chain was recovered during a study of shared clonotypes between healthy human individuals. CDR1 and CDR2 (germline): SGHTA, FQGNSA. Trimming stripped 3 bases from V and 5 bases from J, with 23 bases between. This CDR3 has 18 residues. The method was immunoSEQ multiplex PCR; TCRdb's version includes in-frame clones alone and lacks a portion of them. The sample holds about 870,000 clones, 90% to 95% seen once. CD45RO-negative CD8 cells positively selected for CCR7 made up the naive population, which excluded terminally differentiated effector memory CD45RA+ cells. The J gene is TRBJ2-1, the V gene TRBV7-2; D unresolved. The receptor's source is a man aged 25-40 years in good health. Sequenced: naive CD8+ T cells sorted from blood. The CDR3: CASSFYLGPLKVDNEQFF. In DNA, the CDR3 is TGTGCCAGCAGCTTCTATCTCGGACCGCTAAAGGTCGACAATGAGCAGTTCTTC.